Presented here are 23 T cell receptor beta chains from one specimen sequenced in a study of monozygotic twins with inflammatory bowel disease. TCRdb re-called the 5' RACE reads and gives one entry per CDR3 protein, without DNA. Here the sample table reports roughly 150,000 distinct CDR3 sequences. Sequenced material: blood. The receptors were sampled from a human donor with ulcerative colitis or Crohn's disease, or a healthy co-twin of an affected twin (not recorded which).

The chain uses TRBV5-1 and TRBJ2-7; the TRBD1 assignment by TCRdb is unverifiable without DNA. This CDR3 region has 13 residues. Germline V CDR1 and CDR2: SGHRS, YFSETQ. Here the CDR3 reads CASSDQGSYEQYF.

The rearrangement links TRBV11-2 to TRBJ2-1; TCRdb proposes TRBD2, but this gene call is untestable without DNA. Per the germline V gene, CDR1 is SGHAT and CDR2 is FQNNGV. The CDR3 is 20 residues long. The CDR3 here is CASSPTGLAGALGALNEQFF.

The rearrangement joins TRBV10-3 to TRBJ1-1; as DNA is missing, the TRBD1 call by TCRdb cannot be tested. In germline, CDR1 is ENHRY, CDR2 SYGVKD. The CDR3 spans 14 residues. The CDR3 here is CAITGTRENTEAFF.

The V call is TRBV19, the J call TRBJ2-1. The CDR3 sequence is 13 residues long. Germline lookup yields CDR1 LNHDA and CDR2 SQIVND (reference sequence). The CDR3: CASSIGQNNEQFF. The complete variable domain, with remaining parts taken from reference TRBV19 and TRBJ2-1, reads DGGITQSPKYLFRKEGQNVTLSCEQNLNHDAMYWYRQDPGQGLRLIYYSQIVNDFQKGDIAEGYSVSREKKESFPLTVTSAQKNPTAFYLCASSIGQNNEQFFGPGTRLTVL.

The rearrangement joins TRBV29-1 to TRBJ2-4; TCRdb outputs TRBD2, but without DNA this stays unchecked. Per germline, CDR1 SQVTM and CDR2 ANQGSEA. This CDR3 spans 17 amino acids. CDR3 in amino acids: CSVRGGGGKLAKNIQYF.

The chain employs TRBV9 and TRBJ2-6; the D call from TCRdb, TRBD2, cannot be confirmed without DNA. From germline, CDR1 is SGDLS and CDR2 YYNGEE. This CDR3 has 19 residues. The CDR3 is CASSPPPGLAGAGANVLTF. The whole variable domain, remainder taken from reference TRBV9 and TRBJ2-6, is DSGVTQTPKHLITATGQRVTLRCSPRSGDLSVYWYQQSLDQGLQFLIQYYNGEERAKGNILERFSAQQFPDLHSELNLSSLELGDSALYFCASSPPPGLAGAGANVLTFGAGSRLTVL.

The J gene is TRBJ1-5, the V gene TRBV19; TCRdb lists TRBD1, though no DNA is available to test this call. The germline CDR1 and CDR2 sequences are LNHDA and SQIVND (reference sequence). This CDR3 region has 14 residues. CDR3 amino acids: CASSAGQGDQPQHF.

The chain employs TRBV15 and TRBJ2-7. This CDR3 has 13 amino acids. Germline V gives CDR1 LNHNV, CDR2 YYDKDF (reference sequence). Here the CDR3 reads CATSRVGSDEQYF.

The chain uses TRBV28 and TRBJ2-1. Germline V gene data show CDR1 as MDHEN and CDR2 as SYDVKM. The CDR3 sequence is 11 residues long. The chain's CDR3 is CASSVVHEQFF.

The chain links TRBV4-3 to TRBJ1-3. CDR1 and CDR2 from the germline V gene are LGHNA and YSLEER. The CDR3 spans 17 residues. CDR3: CASSQRRGPNSGNTIYF.

This rearrangement joins TRBV30 to TRBJ1-2; without DNA, the TCRdb call of TRBD1 cannot be checked. The CDR3 has 15 residues. Looked up from germline, CDR1 is GTSNPN and CDR2 is SVGIG (reference sequence). CDR3 in amino acids: CAWRGKGGAGYGYTF. The full variable domain, with the rest looked up from reference TRBV30 and TRBJ1-2, is SQTIHQWPATLVQPVGSPLSLECTVEGTSNPNLYWYRQAAGRGLQLLFYSVGIGQISSEVPQNLSASRPQDRQFILSSKKLLLSDSGFYLCAWRGKGGAGYGYTFGSGTRLTVV.

The chain couples TRBV7-9 to TRBJ2-3; without DNA, the TCRdb call of TRBD1 cannot be checked. Germline CDR1 SEHNR, CDR2 FQNEAQ (reference sequence). The CDR3 length is 17 residues. CDR3 sequence reads: CASSPSGTGVGTDTQYF.

The J gene is TRBJ1-1, the V gene TRBV11-3. CDR1 and CDR2 from the germline V gene are SGHNT and YENEEA. The length of the CDR3 is 13 residues. This CDR3 reads CASSRSWFTEAFF.

The chain is built from TRBV11-2 and TRBJ2-3; the D gene TCRdb calls, TRBD1, cannot be checked with no DNA. The germline V gene has CDR1 SGHAT and CDR2 FQNNGV. CDR3 length: 18 residues. CDR3 loop: CASSSSRRTGILTDTQYF.

The V gene is TRBV27, the J gene TRBJ2-7; TCRdb calls TRBD1, which cannot be checked without DNA. The CDR3 length is 16 residues. Germline V CDR1 and CDR2: MNHEY, SMNVEV (reference sequence). The CDR3 sequence: CASSLSLTGKGYEQYF.

The chain links TRBV7-8 to TRBJ2-1; TCRdb names TRBD1, which stays unverified in the absence of DNA. Looked up from germline, CDR1 is SGHVS and CDR2 is FQNEAQ. This CDR3 has 20 residues. This chain's CDR3 is CASSFPPGTGFKSSYNEQFF.

The chain uses TRBV20-1 and TRBJ1-4. This CDR3 is built from 13 residues. The V gene's germline CDR1 is DFQATT and CDR2 SNEGSKA (reference sequence). CDR3 amino acids: CSARGQSYEKLFF.

J is TRBJ2-7 and V is TRBV10-3; TCRdb's assignment of TRBD1 cannot be checked, as there is no DNA. Germline CDR1 and CDR2: ENHRY and SYGVKD. The CDR3 is 12 residues long. The CDR3 loop is CAISGDSYEQYF.

The rearrangement links TRBV20-1 to TRBJ2-3. The CDR3 extends over 14 amino acids. Germline V gene data show CDR1 as DFQATT and CDR2 as SNEGSKA (reference sequence). The CDR3 is CSARGSSVRDTQYF.

The rearrangement uses TRBV7-6 and TRBJ1-2; TCRdb names TRBD1, which stays unverified in the absence of DNA. CDR1 is SGHVS, CDR2 FNYEAQ, per germline. This CDR3 has 13 residues. CDR3: CASSREGNYGYTF.

V usage is TRBV10-3 and J usage is TRBJ2-2. Germline CDR1 ENHRY, CDR2 SYGVKD. CDR3 length equals 13 residues. CDR3 region: CAISEFTTGELFF.

The chain couples TRBV19 to TRBJ2-1; TCRdb lists TRBD2, though no DNA is available to test this call. Germline CDR1 is LNHDA and CDR2 is SQIVND (reference sequence). The CDR3 length is 15 residues. The CDR3 spells CASSIRVRGYNEQFF. The whole variable domain, filled in from reference TRBV19 and TRBJ2-1, reads DGGITQSPKYLFRKEGQNVTLSCEQNLNHDAMYWYRQDPGQGLRLIYYSQIVNDFQKGDIAEGYSVSREKKESFPLTVTSAQKNPTAFYLCASSIRVRGYNEQFFGPGTRLTVL.

The chain joins TRBV7-6 to TRBJ2-2; TCRdb selects TRBD2, and the lack of DNA leaves this call unchecked. Germline V gives CDR1 SGHVS, CDR2 FNYEAQ. The CDR3 contains 15 residues. CDR3 region: CASSSSSGRVWELFF.